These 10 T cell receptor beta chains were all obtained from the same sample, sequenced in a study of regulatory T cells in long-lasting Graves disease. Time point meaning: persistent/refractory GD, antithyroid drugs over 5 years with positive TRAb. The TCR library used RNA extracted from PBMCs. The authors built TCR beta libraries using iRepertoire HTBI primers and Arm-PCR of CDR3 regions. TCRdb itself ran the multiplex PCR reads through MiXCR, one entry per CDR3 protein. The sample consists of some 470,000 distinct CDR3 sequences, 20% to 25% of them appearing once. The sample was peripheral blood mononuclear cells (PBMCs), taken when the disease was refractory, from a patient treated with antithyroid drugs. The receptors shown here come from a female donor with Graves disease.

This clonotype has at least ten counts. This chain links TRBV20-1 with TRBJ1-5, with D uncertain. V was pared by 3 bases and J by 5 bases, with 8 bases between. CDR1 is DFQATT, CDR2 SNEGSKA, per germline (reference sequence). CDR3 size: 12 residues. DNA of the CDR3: TGCAGTGCTAGTGACCTCTATCAGCCCCAGCATTTT. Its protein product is CSASDLYQPQHF.

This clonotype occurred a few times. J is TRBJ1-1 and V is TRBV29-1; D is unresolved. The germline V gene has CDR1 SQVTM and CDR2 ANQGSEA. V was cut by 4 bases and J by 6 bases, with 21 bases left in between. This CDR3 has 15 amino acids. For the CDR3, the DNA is TGCAGCGTTGCCATGAGTAGGGAGATTCCGGCTGAAGCTTTCTTT. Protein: CSVAMSREIPAEAFF.

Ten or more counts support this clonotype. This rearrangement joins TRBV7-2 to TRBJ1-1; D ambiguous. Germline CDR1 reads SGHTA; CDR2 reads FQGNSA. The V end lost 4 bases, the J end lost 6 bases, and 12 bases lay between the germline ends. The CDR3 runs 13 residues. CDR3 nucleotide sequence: TGTGCCAGCAGCTCTTTCCTGGACCCTGAAGCTTTCTTT. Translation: CASSSFLDPEAFF.

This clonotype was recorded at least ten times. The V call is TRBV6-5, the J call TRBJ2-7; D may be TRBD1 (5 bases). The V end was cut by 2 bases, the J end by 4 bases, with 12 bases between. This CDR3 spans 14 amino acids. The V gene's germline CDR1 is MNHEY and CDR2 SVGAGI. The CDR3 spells CASSYTARDYEQYF. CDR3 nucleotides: TGTGCCAGCAGTTACACCGCCAGGGATTACGAGCAGTACTTC.

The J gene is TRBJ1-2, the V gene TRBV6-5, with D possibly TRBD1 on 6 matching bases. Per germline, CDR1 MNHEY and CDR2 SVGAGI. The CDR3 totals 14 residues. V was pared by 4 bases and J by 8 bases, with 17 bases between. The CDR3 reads CASSSRGRNGGYTF. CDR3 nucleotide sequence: TGTGCCAGCAGTTCCCGGGGGCGAAATGGGGGCTACACCTTC.

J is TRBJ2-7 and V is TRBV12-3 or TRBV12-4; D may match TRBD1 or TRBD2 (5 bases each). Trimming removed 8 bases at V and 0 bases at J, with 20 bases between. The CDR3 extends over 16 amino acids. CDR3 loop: CASGREGRGGSYEQYF. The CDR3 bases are TGTGCCAGCGGACGTGAGGGACGCGGAGGCTCCTACGAGCAGTACTTC.

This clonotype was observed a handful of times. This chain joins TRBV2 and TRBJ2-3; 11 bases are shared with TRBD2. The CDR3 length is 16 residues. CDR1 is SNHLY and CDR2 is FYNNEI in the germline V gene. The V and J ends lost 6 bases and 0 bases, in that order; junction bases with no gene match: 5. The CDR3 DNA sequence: TGTGCCAGCAGCGCGGGACTAGCGGACAGCACAGATACGCAGTATTTT. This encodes CASSAGLADSTDTQYF.

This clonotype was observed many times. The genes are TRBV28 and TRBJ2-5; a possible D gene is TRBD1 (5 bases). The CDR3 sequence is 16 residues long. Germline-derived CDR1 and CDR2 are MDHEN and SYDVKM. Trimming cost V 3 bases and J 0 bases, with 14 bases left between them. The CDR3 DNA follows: TGTGCCAGCAGTTTCCAGGACACTCAGTACCAAGAGACCCAGTACTTC. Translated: CASSFQDTQYQETQYF.

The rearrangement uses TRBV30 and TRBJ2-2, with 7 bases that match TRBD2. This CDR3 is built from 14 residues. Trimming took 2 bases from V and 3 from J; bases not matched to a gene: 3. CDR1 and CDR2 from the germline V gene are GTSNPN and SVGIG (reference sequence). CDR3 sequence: CAWSSAGDTGELFF. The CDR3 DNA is TGTGCCTGGAGTTCTGCGGGGGACACCGGGGAGCTGTTTTTT.

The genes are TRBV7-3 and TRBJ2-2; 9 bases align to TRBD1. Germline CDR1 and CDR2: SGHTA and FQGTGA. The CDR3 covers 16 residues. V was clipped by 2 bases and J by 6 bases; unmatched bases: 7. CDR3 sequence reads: CASSLLEQGAPGELFF. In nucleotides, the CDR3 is TGTGCCAGCAGCTTATTGGAACAGGGGGCCCCCGGGGAGCTGTTTTTT.